A single sample gave rise to the 16 T cell receptor beta chains below, sequenced in a study of T cells after yellow fever vaccination. TCRdb re-analysed the 5' RACE reads in MiXCR, keeping a single row per CDR3 protein. The sample consists of 45,000 to 60,000 distinct CDR3 sequences, 6.5% to 8% of them appearing once. This specimen was CD8+ T cells not binding an NS4B(214-222) dextramer, sorted from PBMCs, taken about 41 days after the first yellow fever vaccination. The receptors originated from a man between 18 and 29 years old who received the YFV17D yellow fever vaccine.

The CDR3 reads CASRSGLYGELFF. DNA for the CDR3: TGTGCAAGTCGCTCAGGCCTCTACGGGGAGCTGTTTTTT. The chain joins TRBV12-2 to TRBJ2-2. TRBV12-2 is a pseudogene. This CDR3 comprises 13 residues.

This clonotype was found a few times. CDR3 nucleotides: TGTGCCACCGGCCCCCCCGGAGATGAGCAGTTCTTC. It encodes CATGPPGDEQFF. The chain recombines TRBV6-5 with TRBJ2-1; D is undetermined. Germline V gene data show CDR1 as MNHEY and CDR2 as SVGAGI. The ends were cut back, 10 bases at V and 8 bases at J, with 15 bases in the middle. This CDR3 has 12 residues.

This clonotype was seen many times. The gene calls are TRBV7-9 and TRBJ2-3, with D perhaps given as TRBD1 or TRBD2 (6 bases each). V lost 1 base and J 5 bases, leaving 13 bases between the germline ends. CDR1 and CDR2 (germline): SEHNR, FQNEAQ (reference sequence). The CDR3 is made up of 15 amino acids. CDR3 residues: CASSLVGGQEDTQYF. Here the CDR3 DNA reads TGTGCCAGCAGCTTAGTTGGGGGGCAGGAAGATACGCAGTATTTT.

This clonotype came up many times. This rearrangement joins TRBV5-6 to TRBJ2-5, with a possible D match to TRBD1 (5 bases). V was cut by 0 bases and J by 7 bases, with 13 bases left in between. The CDR3 extends over 14 amino acids. From germline, CDR1 is SGHDT and CDR2 YYEEEE. Here the CDR3 reads CASSLGTRSWTQYF. In DNA, the CDR3 is TGTGCCAGCAGCTTGGGGACACGCAGTTGGACCCAGTACTTC.

As for this clonotype: A much larger clonotype is one base distant, so this may be a read error. The chain couples TRBV28 to TRBJ2-1; possibly TRBD1 for D (6 bases). Germline V lookup: CDR1 MDHEN, CDR2 SYDVKM. Trimming removed 3 bases at V and 2 bases at J, with 11 bases between. The CDR3 covers 15 residues. The CDR3 loop reads CASSLGDNTYNEQFF. The CDR3 DNA reads as TGTGCCAGCAGTTTGGGGGACAACACCTACAATGAGCAGTTCTTC.

This clonotype was recorded at least ten times. This chain uses TRBV2 with TRBJ2-1, with 13 bases aligning to TRBD2. V gave up 8 bases and J gave up 6 bases; unmatched junction bases: 4. Germline V lookup: CDR1 SNHLY, CDR2 FYNNEI. The CDR3 is 14 amino acids. CDR3 sequence: CASATSGGPNEQFF. The CDR3 nucleotides read TGTGCCAGCGCGACTAGCGGGGGGCCCAATGAGCAGTTCTTC. The variable domain in full, completed from reference TRBV2 and TRBJ2-1, reads EPEVTQTPSHQVTQMGQEVILRCVPISNHLYFYWYRQILGQKVEFLVSFYNNEISEKSEIFDDQFSVERPDGSNFTLKIRSTKLEDSAMYFCASATSGGPNEQFFGPGTRLTVL.

This clonotype has at least ten counts. This chain connects TRBV27 to TRBJ2-3; D is possibly TRBD2 (6 bases). Trimming removed 2 bases at V and 1 base at J, with 10 bases between. The CDR3 contains 15 residues. CDR1 is MNHEY, CDR2 SMNVEV, per germline (reference sequence). This CDR3 reads CASSLRTGGTDTQYF. CDR3 nucleotide sequence: TGTGCCAGCAGTTTACGGACGGGGGGCACAGATACGCAGTATTTT.

Written as DNA, the CDR3 is TGTGCCAGCGTCTCAGTTTCTAGCACAGATACGCAGTATTTT. Protein product: CASVSVSSTDTQYF. V and J are TRBV2 and TRBJ2-3; D not resolved. Germline V gives CDR1 SNHLY, CDR2 FYNNEI. Trimming took off 8 bases at V and 0 bases at J, with 12 bases between the two ends. The length of the CDR3 is 14 residues.

The gene calls are TRBV4-3 and TRBJ1-6, with TRBD1 as a possible D gene (5 bases). V was shortened by 4 bases and J by 0 bases, with 13 bases between the two germline ends. This CDR3 contains 17 residues. Germline V gene data show CDR1 as LGHNA and CDR2 as YSLEER. The CDR3 nucleotides are TGCGCCAGCAGCCCTCGGGACGGCAGCTCCTATAATTCACCCCTCCACTTT. Protein: CASSPRDGSSYNSPLHF.

This chain links TRBV12-3 or TRBV12-4 with TRBJ2-7, with D possibly being TRBD1 (6 bases). The CDR3 consists of 12 residues. The V gene lost 7 bases and the J gene lost 2 bases, with 9 bases spanning the gap. The CDR3 is CASKGDTYEQYV. The CDR3 nucleotides read TGTGCCAGCAAGGGGGACACCTACGAGCAGTACGTC.

There are many counts of this clonotype. The chain carries TRBV6-2 or TRBV6-3 and TRBJ2-3; TRBD1 is a possible D gene (6 bases). V dropped 6 bases and J dropped 4 bases, with 20 bases sitting between them. Germline CDR1 MNHEY, CDR2 SVGEGT. The CDR3 spans 16 residues. Written as DNA, the CDR3 is TGTGCCAGCAGCTCCCCCCTAGGGGGATTGGCAGATACGCAGTATTTT. This codes for CASSSPLGGLADTQYF.

This clonotype was seen at least ten times. The chain recombines TRBV27 with TRBJ1-5; D remains ambiguous. The germline V gene has CDR1 MNHEY and CDR2 SMNVEV (reference sequence). Trimming removed 4 bases at V and 7 bases at J, with 17 bases between. The CDR3 is 15 amino acids. The CDR3 spells CASSSINGVGQPQHF. For the CDR3, the DNA is TGTGCCAGCAGTTCAATAAACGGGGTCGGGCAGCCCCAGCATTTT.

The rearrangement uses TRBV4-3 and TRBJ2-3, with 12 bases identical to TRBD2. J gave up 4 bases and V 0 bases, and 2 bases lay outside the gene matches. Germline V gives CDR1 LGHNA, CDR2 YSLEER. CDR3 size: 16 residues. The DNA for the CDR3 is TGCGCCAGCAGCCAAGACAGACTAGCGGGGGCAGATACGCAGTATTTT. This translates into CASSQDRLAGADTQYF.

In this sample, this clonotype turned up a few times. This chain links TRBV19 with TRBJ2-1; 8 positions agree with TRBD1. The V and J ends lost 5 bases and 4 bases, in that order; junction bases with no gene match: 7. Germline V CDR1 and CDR2: LNHDA, SQIVND (reference sequence). This CDR3 has 15 amino acids. CDR3 bases: TGTGCCAGTAGTGTCGGACAGGGAATTTACAATGAGCAGTTCTTC. Its protein product is CASSVGQGIYNEQFF.

This clonotype was observed at least ten times. The genes are TRBV6-2 or TRBV6-3 and TRBJ2-3, with D possibly being TRBD2 (6 bases). CDR3 size: 17 residues. CDR1 and CDR2 from the germline V gene are MNHEY and SVGEGT. The V end was cut by 2 bases, the J end by 6 bases, with 21 bases between. The CDR3 nucleotides are TGTGCCAGCAGTTACCCGGATATAGGGACTCCCTTTGATACGCAGTATTTT. Its translation: CASSYPDIGTPFDTQYF.

Comment on this clonotype: At one end, the junction sequence differs from germline, possibly due to a read error. This chain uses TRBV20-1 with TRBJ2-3, with 13 bases lining up with TRBD2. Germline lookup yields CDR1 DFQATT and CDR2 SNEGSKA (reference sequence). The CDR3 runs to 17 residues. The DNA of the CDR3 is TGCTGTGCTAGAGACACCGGACTAGCGGGGGTCATTGATACGCAGTATTTT. It codes for CCARDTGLAGVIDTQYF.